These 15 T cell receptor beta chains share one sample of origin, sequenced in a study of blood T cell repertoires in COVID-19 (dated by TCRdb to about 2020). Receptor libraries were prepared by the immunoSEQ multiplex PCR assay. The table comes from immuneACCESS by way of TCRdb, which keeps in-frame sequences with V and J called. Part of the clones is missing from these tables; in studies checked, under half for an unresolved V gene and the rest for unknown reasons. In this sample the table shows approximately 190,000 clones, about four fifths of which occur a single time. Around 6.3% of the sample lies in the top ten. The specimen was peripheral blood. These TCRs come from a woman aged 40 to 50 with acute or convalescent COVID-19.

The rearrangement uses TRBV3-1 (or the pseudogene TRBV3-2) and TRBJ2-5; 7 nucleotides match TRBD2. The V gene end was trimmed by 4 bases and the J gene end by 5 bases; junction bases not matched to a gene: 13. The CDR3 is 16 amino acids. Germline CDR1 reads LGHDT; CDR2 reads YNNKEL (reference sequence). CDR3: CASSPLRTSIGETQYF. The CDR3 DNA sequence: TGTGCCAGCAGCCCGCTGCGGACTAGTATTGGTGAGACCCAGTACTTC.

The V gene is TRBV30, the J gene TRBJ1-5; D is perhaps TRBD1 (6 bases). The germline V gene has CDR1 GTSNPN and CDR2 SVGIG (reference sequence). The CDR3 is 13 amino acids. Trimming left V 0 bases short and J 5 bases short, with 8 bases between. The DNA of the CDR3 is TGTGCCTGGAGTGTAAACAGGGATCAGCCCCAGCATTTT. It specifies CAWSVNRDQPQHF. The full variable domain, its missing parts supplied by reference TRBV30 and TRBJ1-5, is SQTIHQWPATLVQPVGSPLSLECTVEGTSNPNLYWYRQAAGRGLQLLFYSVGIGQISSEVPQNLSASRPQDRQFILSSKKLLLSDSGFYLCAWSVNRDQPQHFGDGTRLSIL.

This clone was detected only a few times. The chain recombines TRBV3-1 (or the pseudogene TRBV3-2) with TRBJ1-1, with D unclear. This CDR3 is built from 15 residues. V was clipped by 5 bases and J by 4 bases, with 17 bases between them. Per germline, CDR1 LGHDT and CDR2 YNNKEL (reference sequence). CDR3 sequence (DNA): TGTGCCAGCAGCGAGGCGTCGGGTTATCTCACTGAAGCTTTCTTT. This gives the protein CASSEASGYLTEAFF.

The chain is built from TRBV18 and TRBJ1-4, with TRBD1 matching over 10 bases. This CDR3 is built from 16 residues. V shed 3 bases and J 8 bases; nucleotides not matched to a gene: 9. CDR1 is KGHSH and CDR2 is LQKENI in the germline V gene. The CDR3 loop reads CASSPPGTGVGEKLFF. The CDR3 coding sequence is TGTGCCAGCTCACCGCCCGGGACAGGGGTGGGCGAAAAACTGTTTTTT.

This chain joins TRBV4-2 and TRBJ2-1; weak D call: TRBD2 (6 bases). The CDR3 runs to 16 residues. V was pared by 0 bases and J by 4 bases, with 13 bases between. Germline V gene sequence: CDR1 LGHNA, CDR2 YNFKEQ. The CDR3 loop reads CASSQDSGGTYNEQFF. DNA for the CDR3: TGTGCCAGCAGCCAAGATTCCGGGGGAACGTACAATGAGCAGTTCTTC.

The chain links TRBV9 to TRBJ1-5; 8 nucleotides align to TRBD1. Germline V gene sequence: CDR1 SGDLS, CDR2 YYNGEE. Trimming at V came to 9 bases and at J to 7 bases, leaving 6 bases not matched to a gene. The CDR3 extends over 12 amino acids. The CDR3 region is CATYRGWQPQHF. As DNA, the CDR3 is TGTGCCACCTACAGGGGGTGGCAGCCCCAGCATTTT.

The chain has TRBV9 and TRBJ1-1; D unclear. The CDR3 consists of 15 residues. Germline CDR1 is SGDLS and CDR2 is YYNGEE. Between the trimmed V and J ends, which lost 0 bases and 0 bases, there was a span of 9 bases. The CDR3 here is CASSVDRNMNTEAFF. CDR3 coding DNA: TGTGCCAGCAGCGTAGATCGTAACATGAACACTGAAGCTTTCTTT.

The genes are TRBV10-3 and TRBJ2-2; D ambiguous. Germline V CDR1 and CDR2: ENHRY, SYGVKD. The V end was cut by 0 bases, the J end by 3 bases, with 5 bases between. This CDR3 has 14 amino acids. The CDR3 nucleotides are TGTGCCATCAGTGAGTCTCGGGACACCGGGGAGCTGTTTTTT. This encodes CAISESRDTGELFF.

A single count supports this clone. The chain carries TRBV24-1 and TRBJ2-1; 10 bases agree with TRBD2. The length of the CDR3 is 15 residues. The trim removed 6 bases at V and 3 bases at J, leaving 4 bases unmatched. Germline-derived CDR1 and CDR2 are KGHDR and SFDVKD. The CDR3 sequence: CATSSLAGVYNEQFF. CDR3 DNA sequence: TGTGCCACCAGTAGCCTAGCGGGAGTCTACAATGAGCAGTTCTTC.

This rearrangement joins TRBV28 to TRBJ2-4, with 7 bases fitting TRBD2. The CDR3 loop spans 15 amino acids. V lost 6 bases, J lost 7 bases, and 12 bases stayed unmatched. Germline V gene data show CDR1 as MDHEN and CDR2 as SYDVKM. CDR3 coding DNA: TGTGCCAGCAGCGCTCCCGGGGAGGGGAGGAACATTCAGTACTTC. Translating gives CASSAPGEGRNIQYF.

The chain links TRBV7-9 to TRBJ2-7; TRBD1 agrees at 9 bases. Germline assignment: CDR1 SEHNR and CDR2 FQNEAQ (reference sequence). V shed 5 bases, J shed 4 bases, and the junction held 6 bases outside the gene matches. The CDR3 is 14 amino acids. The CDR3 coding sequence is TGTGCCAGCAGCCCGACGGGACAGGGTTACGAGCAGTACTTC. Its protein is CASSPTGQGYEQYF. Full variable domain (remainder filled in from reference TRBV7-9 and TRBJ2-7): DTGVSQNPRHKITKRGQNVTFRCDPISEHNRLYWYRQTLGQGPEFLTYFQNEAQLEKSRLLSDRFSAERPKGSFSTLEIQRTEQGDSAMYLCASSPTGQGYEQYFGPGTRLTVT.

This chain uses TRBV3-1 (or the pseudogene TRBV3-2) with TRBJ2-3; tentatively, D is TRBD2 (5 bases). Germline CDR1 is LGHDT and CDR2 is YNNKEL (reference sequence). The CDR3 totals 14 residues. With 4 bases removed from V and 4 bases from J, the gap between germline ends came to 12 bases. The CDR3 protein is CASSPRTLADTQYF. The CDR3 DNA reads as TGTGCCAGCAGCCCACGGACTCTAGCAGATACGCAGTATTTT.

The CDR3 reads CASSQSSSAETQYF. The CDR3 DNA is TGTGCCAGCAGCCAATCATCTTCAGCGGAGACCCAGTACTTC. The V and J genes are TRBV16 and TRBJ2-5; unclear D gene. Trimming stripped 0 bases from V and 5 bases from J, with 10 bases between. Germline-derived CDR1 and CDR2 are KGHSY and FQNENV. CDR3 length equals 14 residues.

The J gene is TRBJ2-1, the V gene TRBV2; TRBD2 matches at 10 bases. The CDR3 has 13 amino acids. CDR1 is SNHLY and CDR2 is FYNNEI in the germline V gene. V was pared by 8 bases and J by 9 bases, with 7 bases of the junction left unmatched. The CDR3: CASLTSGLGEQFF. CDR3 DNA sequence: TGTGCCAGCTTGACTAGCGGGCTAGGTGAGCAGTTCTTC.

V is TRBV19 and J is TRBJ2-3; 7 bases match TRBD1. V trimming: 6 bases; J trimming: 0 bases; junction bases outside the gene matches: 6. This CDR3 is 15 amino acids long. Germline V gene sequence: CDR1 LNHDA, CDR2 SQIVND (reference sequence). CDR3 protein: CASSLDRLSTDTQYF. The CDR3 bases are TGTGCCAGTAGCTTGGACAGGCTCAGCACAGATACGCAGTATTTT.